Given below is one T cell receptor (beta chain) in context. Antigen specificity is unknown. This sample is part of a study of cytomegalovirus exposure and HLA in healthy donors. Study-level points and caveats: A later analysis linked a missense variant in DCLRE1C to the trimming of TCR beta V and J genes. Reportedly, TCR beta sequences accurately predicted HLA-A and HLA-B alleles in most subjects.

Donors were nominally healthy when sampled, though unrecorded immune exposures were likely. Trimming stripped 7 bases from V and 6 bases from J, with 13 bases between. The CDR3 loop spans 12 amino acids. Germline-derived CDR1 and CDR2 are WSHSY and SAAADI. This PCR relied on a set of 60 Vbeta primers and 13 Jbeta primers. Profiling relied on immunoSEQ multiplex PCR, and the TCRdb table lists in-frame clones only, not all of them. Altogether approximately 90,000 clones are present, approximately 57% being singletons, with the ten largest covering roughly 6.8%. This TCR derives from a woman in her thirties in good health and CMV-seronegative. The sample consisted of PBMCs. The rearrangement joins TRBV10-2 to TRBJ2-7; D might be TRBD1 (6 bases). The DNA for the CDR3 is TGCGCCAGCACACAGGGCCCGACCGAGCAGTACTTC. This encodes CASTQGPTEQYF.